One TCR beta chain is described in this entry. What it binds is unknown. The data are from a study of lymphopenia after photon versus proton radiotherapy. This table comes from immunoSEQ multiplex PCR, and its TCRdb copy is limited to in-frame clones, with some not included. The repertoire holds roughly 30,000 clones, with 90% as singletons. The CDR3 covers 14 residues. V lost 4 bases, J lost 0 bases, and 10 bases lay in between. Germline V gene sequence: CDR1 LGHNA, CDR2 YSLEER. Study conclusions and caveats: Survival link was tested only in deceased patients; proton benefit remains a possibility. After lymphocyte nadir, photon-treated repertoires showed oligoclonal expansion, especially CD8+ Temra. Photon-treated patients lost naive T cells and TCR diversity; proton-treated stayed stable.

The receptor was isolated from a woman aged 45-65 years with pancreatic cancer. The specimen comprised peripheral blood, sampled from a patient treated with photon-based radiotherapy. This chain joins TRBV4-3 and TRBJ2-7, with D unclear. The CDR3 DNA is TGCGCCAGCAGCCCCACTATTAGCTCCTACGAGCAGTACTTC. This translates into CASSPTISSYEQYF.